Below are 20 T cell receptor beta chains sequenced from a single sample in a study of shared clonotypes between healthy human individuals. The repertoire was sequenced with immunoSEQ multiplex PCR; TCRdb's copy has only in-frame clones and lacks some. Here the sample spans 300,000 or so clones, less than 85% being singletons. Sample: memory CD4+ T cells sorted from blood. Subset here: CD45RA-negative fraction. The receptors were sampled from a man aged 25-45 years in good health.

The chain is built from TRBV2 and TRBJ2-2; no firm D call. Germline lookup yields CDR1 SNHLY and CDR2 FYNNEI. V was pared by 5 bases and J by 4 bases, with 8 bases between. CDR3 length: 13 residues. The CDR3 DNA follows: TGTGCCAGCAGTTCAATTCCCACCGGGGAGCTGTTTTTT. As protein: CASSSIPTGELFF. The complete variable domain, with remaining parts taken from reference TRBV2 and TRBJ2-2, reads EPEVTQTPSHQVTQMGQEVILRCVPISNHLYFYWYRQILGQKVEFLVSFYNNEISEKSEIFDDQFSVERPDGSNFTLKIRSTKLEDSAMYFCASSSIPTGELFFGEGSRLTVL.

The V and J genes are TRBV5-6 and TRBJ1-2; 7 positions match TRBD1. The V gene's germline CDR1 is SGHDT and CDR2 YYEEEE. V was clipped by 6 bases and J by 7 bases; unmatched bases: 15. The CDR3 extends over 15 amino acids. The CDR3 region has the DNA TGTGCCAGCACCGTTCAAGACAGGGTGAATAGTGGCTACACCTTC. Protein sequence: CASTVQDRVNSGYTF.

The V gene is TRBV6-1, the J gene TRBJ2-7; D might be TRBD2 (5 bases). Germline lookup yields CDR1 MNHNS and CDR2 SASEGT. The CDR3 consists of 15 residues. V was cut by 7 bases and J by 1 base, with 17 bases left in between. The CDR3 reads CASKERESGSYEQYF. CDR3 bases: TGTGCCAGCAAAGAACGGGAATCGGGGTCCTACGAGCAGTACTTC.

This clone was seen a handful of times. The chain links TRBV2 to TRBJ2-7; no clear D. The length of the CDR3 is 14 residues. V was pared by 1 base and J by 0 bases, with 7 bases between. The germline V gene encodes CDR1 SNHLY and CDR2 FYNNEI. This chain's CDR3 is CASSEVGPSYEQYF. The CDR3 DNA reads as TGTGCCAGCAGTGAAGTCGGCCCCTCCTACGAGCAGTACTTC.

Only a few counts were recorded for this clone. V gene TRBV29-1 combines with J gene TRBJ1-2; TRBD1 matches 10 bases. The germline V gene has CDR1 SQVTM and CDR2 ANQGSEA. The CDR3 loop spans 13 amino acids. The V segment lost 6 bases and the J segment 4 bases; nucleotides outside the gene matches: 5. CDR3 in DNA: TGCAGCGTCGCGGACAGGGGGGTCTATGGCTACACCTTC. Its translation: CSVADRGVYGYTF.

This chain joins TRBV27 and TRBJ2-7; D possibly corresponds to TRBD2 (5 bases). Germline assignment: CDR1 MNHEY and CDR2 SMNVEV (reference sequence). Trimming took off 3 bases at V and 0 bases at J, with 9 bases between the two ends. CDR3 length: 14 amino acids. The CDR3 nucleotides are TGTGCCAGCAGTTTGAATCGGGACTCCTACGAGCAGTACTTC. It specifies CASSLNRDSYEQYF.

V is TRBV7-9 and J is TRBJ2-7; TRBD1 matches 12 bases. J was trimmed by 1 base and V by 5 bases; bases with no gene match: 9. The germline CDR1 and CDR2 sequences are SEHNR and FQNEAQ (reference sequence). The CDR3 has 17 amino acids. CDR3 sequence reads: CASSKTGTGGWSYEQYF. CDR3 in DNA: TGTGCCAGCAGCAAAACCGGGACAGGGGGCTGGTCCTACGAGCAGTACTTC.

CDR3 coding DNA: TGTGCCAGCAGCAGTATACGAGCGGGACCCTCGAAAGAGACCCAGTACTTC. Translation gives CASSSIRAGPSKETQYF. The chain employs TRBV5-6 and TRBJ2-5; 7 nucleotides match TRBD2. Germline values: CDR1 SGHDT, CDR2 YYEEEE. The CDR3 spans 17 residues. The junction had 15 bases not matched to a gene; V was cut back by 4 bases and J by 3 bases.

This clone showed up just a few times. The rearrangement links TRBV7-9 to TRBJ2-7; TRBD1 matches 9 bases. CDR3 length: 15 residues. With 2 bases clipped from V and 3 bases from J, the junction kept 5 bases outside the gene matches. The germline CDR1 and CDR2 sequences are SEHNR and FQNEAQ (reference sequence). In DNA form, the CDR3 reads TGTGCCAGCAGCTTAAGCCGGGACAGGGACTACGAGCAGTACTTC. Protein product: CASSLSRDRDYEQYF.

This chain links TRBV10-3 with TRBJ2-3; D unclear. The CDR3 loop spans 14 amino acids. V was trimmed by 7 bases and J by 0 bases, leaving 11 bases between them. Per germline, CDR1 ENHRY and CDR2 SYGVKD. The CDR3 bases are TGTGCCATCAACCAACCGGGCAGCACAGATACGCAGTATTTT. Amino acid sequence: CAINQPGSTDTQYF.

This rearrangement joins TRBV7-9 to TRBJ2-7; perhaps TRBD1 as D (7 bases). The CDR3 is 13 amino acids. Trimming cost V 6 bases and J 3 bases, with 12 bases left between them. The germline V gene encodes CDR1 SEHNR and CDR2 FQNEAQ (reference sequence). CDR3 nucleotide sequence: TGTGCCAGCAGGGAGGGACAGCACTACGAGCAGTACTTC. This encodes CASREGQHYEQYF.

This clone has only one observation. The chain joins TRBV5-6 to TRBJ2-7; a possible D gene is TRBD1 (6 bases). The CDR3 contains 14 residues. Germline CDR1 reads SGHDT; CDR2 reads YYEEEE. The V end lost 6 bases, the J end lost 2 bases, and 15 bases lay between the germline ends. The CDR3 loop is CASNPGDTAYEQYF. Here the CDR3 DNA reads TGTGCCAGCAACCCCGGGGACACCGCCTACGAGCAGTACTTC.

In its sample, this clone was seen a few times. The chain recombines TRBV7-6 with TRBJ2-5; D is perhaps TRBD1 (6 bases). This CDR3 contains 16 residues. CDR1 SGHVS and CDR2 FNYEAQ come from the germline V gene. Trimming left V 1 base short and J 5 bases short, with 17 bases between. The DNA of the CDR3 is TGTGCCAGCAGCTTAGTCCCCAGGGGTAGTTTGGAGACCCAGTACTTC. As protein: CASSLVPRGSLETQYF.

This clone showed up just once. This chain joins TRBV28 and TRBJ2-5; no clear D gene. The V end was cut by 3 bases, the J end by 1 base, with 12 bases between. In germline, CDR1 is MDHEN, CDR2 SYDVKM. The CDR3 is 15 amino acids. This CDR3 is CASSFLPPLQETQYF. In nucleotides, the CDR3 is TGTGCCAGCAGTTTCCTTCCCCCCCTCCAAGAGACCCAGTACTTC.

This clone appeared once. The chain is built from TRBV27 and TRBJ2-5; 7 bases line up with TRBD1. Germline values: CDR1 MNHEY, CDR2 SMNVEV (reference sequence). The CDR3 runs to 15 residues. The V and J ends lost 6 bases and 2 bases, in that order; junction bases with no gene match: 9. The CDR3, as DNA: TGTGCCAGCAGCCTAATGTGGGACAGACAAGAGACCCAGTACTTC. This sequence encodes CASSLMWDRQETQYF.

V gene TRBV7-9 combines with J gene TRBJ2-6; D is ambiguous. Germline CDR1 reads SEHNR; CDR2 reads FQNEAQ (reference sequence). V lost 3 bases and J 0 bases, leaving 6 bases between the germline ends. The CDR3 has 15 residues. CDR3 protein: CASSFVGSGANVLTF. Written as DNA, the CDR3 is TGTGCCAGCAGCTTTGTGGGCTCTGGGGCCAACGTCCTGACTTTC.

The chain is built from TRBV19 and TRBJ1-1; tentatively, D is TRBD1 (6 bases). The V and J ends lost 7 bases and 1 base respectively, with 16 bases between them. There are 15 residues in the CDR3. Germline V gives CDR1 LNHDA, CDR2 SQIVND (reference sequence). The CDR3 loop is CASTPSGGANTEAFF. The CDR3 coding sequence is TGTGCCAGTACCCCCTCGGGGGGCGCGAACACTGAAGCTTTCTTT. The entire variable domain, with the rest obtained from reference TRBV19 and TRBJ1-1, is as follows: DGGITQSPKYLFRKEGQNVTLSCEQNLNHDAMYWYRQDPGQGLRLIYYSQIVNDFQKGDIAEGYSVSREKKESFPLTVTSAQKNPTAFYLCASTPSGGANTEAFFGQGTRLTVV.

This chain links TRBV7-2 with TRBJ2-5; 7 bases are shared with TRBD2. The CDR3 consists of 15 residues. Looked up from germline, CDR1 is SGHTA and CDR2 is FQGNSA. J was trimmed by 0 bases and V by 3 bases; bases with no gene match: 4. As DNA, the CDR3 is TGTGCCAGCAGCTTTGCGGGGGTCCACCAAGAGACCCAGTACTTC. Its protein product is CASSFAGVHQETQYF.

V is TRBV29-1 and J is TRBJ2-3; 7 positions agree with TRBD1. The CDR3 covers 13 residues. Trimming at V came to 8 bases and at J to 1 base, leaving 6 bases not matched to a gene. Germline CDR1 SQVTM, CDR2 ANQGSEA. This chain's CDR3 is CSIRGQGTDTQYF. As DNA, the CDR3 is TGCAGCATCCGAGGACAGGGCACAGATACGCAGTATTTT.

V gene TRBV9 combines with J gene TRBJ2-6; the D gene is possibly TRBD1 (6 bases). The CDR3 runs to 16 residues. Germline CDR1 and CDR2: SGDLS and YYNGEE. The V gene lost 0 bases and the J gene lost 2 bases, with 9 bases spanning the gap. This CDR3 is CASSVAPGAGANVLTF. The CDR3 DNA sequence: TGTGCCAGCAGCGTAGCTCCAGGGGCTGGGGCCAACGTCCTGACTTTC.